Below, 25 T cell receptor beta chains from the same sample are listed, as sequenced in a study of blood T cell repertoires in COVID-19. Sequenced by immunoSEQ multiplex PCR; TCRdb stores in-frame clones only, minus some. The sample has 50,000 or so clones, approximately 85% seen once; the top ten hold roughly 7%. Sequencing was carried out using peripheral blood. These receptors originate from a middle-aged man with acute or convalescent COVID-19.

The DNA of the CDR3 is TGTGCCAGCAGCTTTGCGGGACAGGGCGACTATGGCTACACCTTC. It specifies CASSFAGQGDYGYTF. The chain uses TRBV5-4 and TRBJ1-2; 9 bases are shared with TRBD1. The J segment lost 3 bases and the V segment lost 2 bases, leaving 5 bases of the junction unmatched. There are 15 residues in the CDR3. Germline CDR1 is SGHNT and CDR2 is YYREEE (reference sequence). The whole variable domain, remainder taken from reference TRBV5-4 and TRBJ1-2, is ETGVTQSPTHLIKTRGQQVTLRCSSQSGHNTVSWYQQALGQGPQFIFQYYREEENGRGNFPPRFSGLQFPNYSSELNVNALELDDSALYLCASSFAGQGDYGYTFGSGTRLTVV.

J is TRBJ1-2 and V is TRBV6-5, with 7 bases that match TRBD1. The CDR3 runs to 14 residues. Losses at the gene ends were 10 bases for V and 2 bases for J; bases not matched to a gene: 10. Germline CDR1 and CDR2: MNHEY and SVGAGI. CDR3 sequence: CATRTGGSNYGYTF. The CDR3 DNA is TGTGCCACCAGGACAGGAGGTTCCAACTATGGCTACACCTTC.

The genes are TRBV7-2 and TRBJ1-2; D is uncertain. Trimming took 4 bases from V and 4 from J, leaving 7 bases between them. Germline V gene data show CDR1 as SGHTA and CDR2 as FQGNSA. The CDR3 runs to 12 residues. The CDR3 is CASSSPGYGYTF. In nucleotides, the CDR3 is TGTGCCAGCAGCTCCCCAGGCTATGGCTACACCTTC. The full variable domain, rest sourced from reference TRBV7-2 and TRBJ1-2, is GAGVSQSPSNKVTEKGKDVELRCDPISGHTALYWYRQSLGQGLEFLIYFQGNSAPDKSGLPSDRFSAERTGGSVSTLTIQRTQQEDSAVYLCASSSPGYGYTFGSGTRLTVV.

This clone is a singleton in its sample. The CDR3 nucleotides read TGTGCCAGCAGCTTGCTCCCTGGCGGGGCTGCGGAGACCCAGTACTTC. It encodes CASSLLPGGAAETQYF. The rearrangement links TRBV9 to TRBJ2-5; tentative D call: TRBD2 (6 bases). Germline V lookup: CDR1 SGDLS, CDR2 YYNGEE. The CDR3 runs to 16 residues. The germline V and J ends were trimmed by 4 bases and 5 bases, with 21 bases remaining between them.

The V gene is TRBV7-8, the J gene TRBJ2-5, with D possibly TRBD1 on 6 matching bases. The CDR3 sequence is 14 residues long. In germline, CDR1 is SGHVS, CDR2 FQNEAQ. V was trimmed by 0 bases and J by 6 bases, leaving 11 bases between them. CDR3 DNA sequence: TGTGCCAGCAGCTTAGCGCGACAGGTACAGACCCAGTACTTC. Translating it yields CASSLARQVQTQYF. The whole variable domain, remainder taken from reference TRBV7-8 and TRBJ2-5, is GAGVSQSPRYKVAKRGQDVALRCDPISGHVSLFWYQQALGQGPEFLTYFQNEAQLDKSGLPSDRFFAERPEGSVSTLKIQRTQQEDSAVYLCASSLARQVQTQYFGPGTRLLVL.

The gene calls are TRBV7-8 and TRBJ1-3; D remains unclear. The CDR3 is 14 residues long. Trimming removed 2 bases from V and 0 bases from J, with 5 bases in between. In germline, CDR1 is SGHVS, CDR2 FQNEAQ. The CDR3 protein is CASSLMSSGNTIYF. The CDR3, as DNA: TGTGCCAGCAGCTTAATGAGCTCTGGAAACACCATATATTTT. Filled out from reference TRBV7-8 and TRBJ1-3, the complete variable domain reads GAGVSQSPRYKVAKRGQDVALRCDPISGHVSLFWYQQALGQGPEFLTYFQNEAQLDKSGLPSDRFFAERPEGSVSTLKIQRTQQEDSAVYLCASSLMSSGNTIYFGEGSWLTVV.

The CDR3 sequence is CASRGTSGPNEQFF. CDR3 nucleotides: TGTGCCAGCAGGGGGACTAGCGGACCCAATGAGCAGTTCTTC. The gene calls are TRBV6-5 and TRBJ2-1; 11 nucleotides line up with TRBD2. Losses at the gene ends were 6 bases for V and 6 bases for J; bases not matched to a gene: 4. This CDR3 contains 14 residues. In germline, CDR1 is MNHEY, CDR2 SVGAGI.

This rearrangement joins TRBV23-1 to TRBJ2-7; tentative D call: TRBD1 (6 bases). TRBV23-1 falls under the ORF class, with uncertain function. The CDR3 is 18 residues long. Between the trimmed V and J ends, which lost 4 bases and 6 bases, there was a span of 28 bases. This chain's CDR3 is CASSRIRRTAEASIEQYF. The CDR3 nucleotides read TGCGCCAGCAGTCGAATTCGTCGGACAGCCGAAGCCTCTATCGAGCAGTACTTC.

This rearrangement joins TRBV5-1 to TRBJ1-4; tentatively, D is TRBD1 (6 bases). This CDR3 has 16 amino acids. V was clipped by 3 bases and J by 4 bases, with 16 bases between them. Germline V CDR1 and CDR2: SGHRS, YFSETQ. The CDR3 nucleotides read TGCGCCAGCAGCTCTCAGGGGATTACGAATAATGAAAAACTGTTTTTT. Residues: CASSSQGITNNEKLFF. Full variable domain (rest looked up from reference TRBV5-1 and TRBJ1-4): KAGVTQTPRYLIKTRGQQVTLSCSPISGHRSVSWYQQTPGQGLQFLFEYFSETQRNKGNFPGRFSGRQFSNSRSEMNVSTLELGDSALYLCASSSQGITNNEKLFFGSGTQLSVL.

The chain joins TRBV6-6 to TRBJ1-4, with a tentative D call TRBD1 (6 bases). Germline values: CDR1 MNHNY, CDR2 SVGAGI (reference sequence). V gave up 4 bases and J gave up 7 bases, with 10 bases separating them. The CDR3 sequence is 13 residues long. CDR3 bases: TGTGCCAGCAGTTCGAGGACAGTTGAAAAACTGTTTTTT. The encoded protein is CASSSRTVEKLFF.

V and J are TRBV18 and TRBJ2-5, with 10 positions matching TRBD2. Trimming took 4 bases from V and 0 from J; bases not matched to a gene: 2. This CDR3 is built from 15 residues. Germline V CDR1 and CDR2: KGHSH, LQKENI. CDR3 protein: CASSLLAGYQETQYF. Written as DNA, the CDR3 is TGTGCCAGCTCACTACTAGCGGGGTACCAAGAGACCCAGTACTTC. The full variable domain, rest sourced from reference TRBV18 and TRBJ2-5, is NAGVMQNPRHLVRRRGQEARLRCSPMKGHSHVYWYRQLPEEGLKFMVYLQKENIIDESGMPKERFSAEFPKEGPSILRIQQVVRGDSAAYFCASSLLAGYQETQYFGPGTRLLVL.

The chain links TRBV9 to TRBJ2-1; D gene uncertain. This CDR3 region has 14 residues. V dropped 0 bases and J dropped 12 bases, with 16 bases sitting between them. CDR1 and CDR2 (germline): SGDLS, YYNGEE. For the CDR3, the DNA is TGTGCCAGCAGCGTAGGAGGCCCCTCTAGGATGCAGTTCTTC. Its protein is CASSVGGPSRMQFF.

The chain joins TRBV7-2 to TRBJ1-3; 9 nucleotides match TRBD1. The CDR3 loop spans 16 amino acids. CDR1 and CDR2 (germline): SGHTA, FQGNSA. Germline trimming cut 4 bases from V and 4 bases from J; bases unmatched to any gene: 8. The CDR3 here is CASSSQTGGRGNTIYF. Here the CDR3 DNA reads TGTGCCAGCAGCTCCCAAACAGGGGGCAGAGGAAACACCATATATTTT.

The chain has TRBV14 and TRBJ2-7; TRBD1 matches at 7 bases. After removal of 4 bases from V and 10 bases from J, the junction contained 25 bases not matched to a gene. Germline V gene sequence: CDR1 SGHDN, CDR2 FVKESK. The CDR3 extends over 18 amino acids. The CDR3 DNA reads as TGTGCCAGCAGCCCTACCGGGTGGTTGTCCCGGGACAGCTCTAGACAGTACTTC. It encodes CASSPTGWLSRDSSRQYF.

This clone has more than one count but fewer than ten. The chain carries TRBV27 and TRBJ2-7; TRBD1 matches at 11 bases. The V segment lost 2 bases and the J segment 3 bases; nucleotides outside the gene matches: 3. The CDR3 loop spans 15 amino acids. In germline, CDR1 is MNHEY, CDR2 SMNVEV (reference sequence). The CDR3 spells CASSLVGTGGYEQYF. The CDR3 DNA reads as TGTGCCAGCAGTTTAGTCGGGACAGGGGGCTACGAGCAGTACTTC.

This chain uses TRBV4-1 with TRBJ2-3; maybe TRBD2 (6 bases). The ends were cut back, 5 bases at V and 5 bases at J, with 14 bases in the middle. Germline V gene lookup returns CDR1 MGHRA and CDR2 YSYEKL. CDR3 length equals 14 residues. The CDR3 DNA reads TGCGCCAGCAGCACGGGGCCCGGGGGAGATACGCAGTATTTT. Its protein product is CASSTGPGGDTQYF.

The CDR3 is CASSSNRPSGQETQYF. The CDR3 nucleotides read TGTGCCAGCAGCTCCAATCGGCCTAGCGGCCAAGAGACCCAGTACTTC. The chain couples TRBV7-2 to TRBJ2-5; 7 nucleotides agree with TRBD2. The CDR3 is 16 residues long. Germline CDR1 reads SGHTA; CDR2 reads FQGNSA. The trim removed 4 bases at V and 1 base at J, leaving 9 bases unmatched.

The V gene is TRBV5-5, the J gene TRBJ1-2; 12 bases fit TRBD1. V shed 5 bases and J 7 bases; nucleotides not matched to a gene: 3. Germline V lookup: CDR1 SGHKS, CDR2 YYEKEE (reference sequence). This CDR3 comprises 13 residues. This chain's CDR3 is CASRGQGAGGYTF. Written as DNA, the CDR3 is TGTGCCAGCAGGGGACAGGGGGCTGGTGGCTACACCTTC.

The V call is TRBV24-1, the J call TRBJ2-3; 8 positions match TRBD2. J gave up 1 base and V 4 bases, and 9 bases lay outside the gene matches. Per germline, CDR1 KGHDR and CDR2 SFDVKD. The CDR3 is 17 amino acids. The CDR3 is CATSDPGLGVGTDTQYF. The CDR3 nucleotides read TGTGCCACCAGTGACCCGGGACTAGGAGTTGGCACAGATACGCAGTATTTT.

The chain combines TRBV19 with TRBJ1-3; D gene uncertain. Germline values: CDR1 LNHDA, CDR2 SQIVND (reference sequence). The CDR3 covers 15 residues. V gave up 7 bases and J gave up 0 bases, with 13 bases separating them. CDR3: CASNYRRGSGNTIYF. Written as DNA, the CDR3 is TGTGCCAGTAATTATCGTCGGGGCTCTGGAAACACCATATATTTT. Full variable domain (missing parts from reference TRBV19 and TRBJ1-3): DGGITQSPKYLFRKEGQNVTLSCEQNLNHDAMYWYRQDPGQGLRLIYYSQIVNDFQKGDIAEGYSVSREKKESFPLTVTSAQKNPTAFYLCASNYRRGSGNTIYFGEGSWLTVV.

The chain links TRBV23-1 to TRBJ2-1, with TRBD1 identical over 10 bases. TRBV23-1 is identified as an open reading frame with a role that is uncertain. The CDR3 is 17 residues long. V lost 2 bases, J lost 7 bases, and 11 bases stayed unmatched. The CDR3 loop is CASSQPIIKDRGNEQFF. In nucleotides, the CDR3 is TGCGCCAGCAGTCAACCGATCATTAAGGACAGGGGGAATGAGCAGTTCTTC.

This clone was detected only once. This sequence joins TRBV3-1 (or the pseudogene TRBV3-2) and TRBJ2-1; 12 bases line up with TRBD1. Germline CDR1 LGHDT, CDR2 YNNKEL (reference sequence). V trimming: 5 bases; J trimming: 9 bases; junction bases outside the gene matches: 8. This CDR3 is built from 15 residues. This CDR3 is CASSEPGQGAGEQFF. The CDR3 bases are TGTGCCAGCAGCGAACCGGGACAGGGGGCTGGTGAGCAGTTCTTC.

The chain couples TRBV10-2 to TRBJ2-1, with TRBD2 identical over 16 bases. V was pared by 6 bases and J by 8 bases, with 7 bases of the junction left unmatched. The CDR3 has 16 amino acids. Germline lookup yields CDR1 WSHSY and CDR2 SAAADI. The CDR3 sequence is CASRPGTSGGAYEQFF. The CDR3 coding sequence is TGCGCCAGCAGGCCCGGGACTAGCGGGGGGGCCTATGAGCAGTTCTTC.

This sequence joins TRBV6-5 and TRBJ2-1; weak D call: TRBD2 (6 bases). CDR1 and CDR2 from the germline V gene are MNHEY and SVGAGI. V was shortened by 5 bases and J by 5 bases, with 13 bases between the two germline ends. The CDR3 has 14 residues. The CDR3 here is CASSLRGSDNEQFF. The CDR3 DNA is TGTGCCAGCAGTCTCCGGGGGTCCGACAATGAGCAGTTCTTC.

The count of this clone is one. This chain uses TRBV19 with TRBJ1-6, with D possibly matching TRBD1 (5 bases). Trimming took off 4 bases at V and 7 bases at J, with 14 bases between the two ends. The CDR3 runs to 15 residues. The V gene's germline CDR1 is LNHDA and CDR2 SQIVND (reference sequence). The DNA for the CDR3 is TGTGCCAGTAGTACCCAGATAGACAGCAATTCACCCCTCCACTTT. Its protein product is CASSTQIDSNSPLHF.